This TCR beta chain stems from a study of T-cell memory formation after mild COVID-19. Whole-study context: Largely donor-specific sequence clusters came from a couple of donors. Broader study findings: Clones that contracted from day 15 to 85 had balanced CD4/CD8; later expanders were CD4+ biased.

With constant-segment primers, 5'RACE yielded cDNA libraries of TCR alpha and TCR beta that carried sample barcodes and UMIs. MiXCR, applied by TCRdb to the 5' RACE reads, yields one record per CDR3 protein. The sample consists of under 200,000 distinct CDR3 sequences, around a tenth of them appearing once. A remark on this clonotype: Its target is not known.

Germline V lookup: CDR1 KGHDR, CDR2 SFDVKD. The CDR3 runs 15 residues. The V end lost 9 bases, the J end lost 2 bases, and 17 bases lay between the germline ends. The clonotype comes from a man younger than 30 who had mild COVID-19 (a few samples of this study predate the infection). Cell type and time point are not known. V gene TRBV24-1 combines with J gene TRBJ2-3, with D perhaps matching TRBD2 (7 bases). Sequencing used PBMCs or a T cell subset sorted from them (not recorded which). In DNA, the CDR3 is TGTGCCACCCGTAGTGGCGGGGGCGTCACAGATACGCAGTATTTT. Translation gives CATRSGGGVTDTQYF.